Listed here are 29 T cell receptor beta chains from one sample, sequenced in a study of glioma-infiltrating T cells. Amplification of TCR alpha and beta CDR3 regions from RNA used iRepertoire nested multiplex PCR. MiXCR, run by TCRdb on the multiplex PCR reads, gives a single entry per CDR3 protein. The sample has some 180,000 distinct CDR3 sequences; around 32% are singletons. The sequencing sample was made of glioma tissue, nonneoplastic brain tissue, or PBMCs (not recorded which). The receptors originated from a human donor with low-grade glioma or glioblastoma, undergoing nonglioma brain surgery, or in good health (not recorded which).

This clonotype was picked up many times. This chain uses TRBV6-5 with TRBJ2-5; 8 positions agree with TRBD1. Germline values: CDR1 MNHEY, CDR2 SVGAGI. The CDR3 runs 16 residues. V was clipped by 2 bases and J by 5 bases; unmatched bases: 10. The CDR3, as DNA: TGTGCCAGCAGTTACCGACAGGGGACGGGAGACGAGACCCAGTACTTC. Translation: CASSYRQGTGDETQYF.

V and J are TRBV7-2 and TRBJ2-7; tentatively, D is TRBD2 (5 bases). V lost 2 bases to trimming and J lost 3 bases, with 11 bases between them. The CDR3 extends over 14 amino acids. Germline CDR1 reads SGHTA; CDR2 reads FQGNSA. The CDR3 loop reads CASSLPGNHYEQYF. CDR3 sequence (DNA): TGTGCCAGCAGCTTACCGGGAAATCACTACGAGCAGTACTTC. Looking up the rest from reference TRBV7-2 and TRBJ2-7 gives the full variable domain: GAGVSQSPSNKVTEKGKDVELRCDPISGHTALYWYRQSLGQGLEFLIYFQGNSAPDKSGLPSDRFSAERTGGSVSTLTIQRTQQEDSAVYLCASSLPGNHYEQYFGPGTRLTVT.

Points on this clonotype: This sequence may be a read error, since a much larger clone differs from it by one base. The chain couples TRBV28 to TRBJ2-1; 12 positions agree with TRBD2. The DNA matches TRBJ2-5 better at its end, which makes the J call doubtful. CDR3 size: 18 residues. In germline, CDR1 is MDHEN, CDR2 SYDVKM. This chain's CDR3 is CASSQTRGLAGRRETQYF. The CDR3 DNA reads as TGTGCCAGCAGTCAAACAAGAGGACTAGCGGGACGTCGAGAGACCCAGTACTTC.

This clonotype was observed many times. The rearrangement uses TRBV2 and TRBJ1-1, with D perhaps TRBD1 (5 bases). This CDR3 region has 12 residues. Trimming took off 6 bases at V and 1 base at J, with 6 bases between the two ends. CDR1 and CDR2 from the germline V gene are SNHLY and FYNNEI. For the CDR3, the DNA is TGTGCCAGCAGGAGGGGGAACACTGAAGCTTTCTTT. Amino acids: CASRRGNTEAFF. Full variable domain (missing parts from reference TRBV2 and TRBJ1-1): EPEVTQTPSHQVTQMGQEVILRCVPISNHLYFYWYRQILGQKVEFLVSFYNNEISEKSEIFDDQFSVERPDGSNFTLKIRSTKLEDSAMYFCASRRGNTEAFFGQGTRLTVV.

This clonotype was seen repeatedly, ten times or more. This CDR3 reads CASSYSGQGFYEQYF. In DNA, the CDR3 is TGTGCCAGCAGCTATTCGGGACAGGGTTTCTACGAGCAGTACTTC. This sequence joins TRBV7-9 and TRBJ2-7; 9 bases agree with TRBD1. Trimming cost V 4 bases and J 3 bases; bases outside gene matches: 7. From germline, CDR1 is SEHNR and CDR2 FQNEAQ (reference sequence). The CDR3 is made up of 15 amino acids.

This clonotype was seen repeatedly, ten times or more. The chain is built from TRBV3-1 and TRBJ1-2; TRBD1 matches at 8 bases. The CDR3 extends over 14 amino acids. With 4 bases clipped from V and 7 bases from J, the junction kept 8 bases outside the gene matches. CDR1 and CDR2 (germline): LGHDT, YNNKEL (reference sequence). CDR3 DNA: TGTGCCAGCAGCCTGGGGGCAGGGGGCACTGGCTACACCTTC. It codes for CASSLGAGGTGYTF.

This clonotype was observed once. The chain carries TRBV24-1 and TRBJ2-7; 11 nucleotides align to TRBD2. The J segment lost 3 bases and the V segment lost 4 bases, leaving 1 base of the junction unmatched. CDR1 KGHDR and CDR2 SFDVKD come from the germline V gene. The CDR3 loop spans 14 amino acids. The CDR3 DNA reads as TGTGCCACCAGTGAGACTAGCGGGAACTACGAGCAGTACTTC. It is translated as CATSETSGNYEQYF.

Ten or more counts support this clonotype. The chain carries TRBV27 and TRBJ2-7; 8 bases match TRBD1. Germline lookup yields CDR1 MNHEY and CDR2 SMNVEV (reference sequence). With 5 bases clipped from V and 1 base from J, the junction kept 10 bases outside the gene matches. The CDR3 has 16 amino acids. CDR3: CASSGRTGYGSYEQYF. DNA of the CDR3: TGTGCCAGCAGTGGACGGACAGGGTATGGGTCCTACGAGCAGTACTTC.

Remarks on this clonotype: One end of the junction varies from germline; a read error may be responsible. The rearrangement links TRBV15 to TRBJ1-4; no clear D gene. The CDR3 contains 15 residues. Germline CDR1 reads LNHNV; CDR2 reads YYDKDF (reference sequence). The CDR3 DNA is TGTGCCACCAGCCTCTTAGGGCCAACTAATCAAAAACTGTTTTTT. It encodes CATSLLGPTNQKLFF.

In its sample, this clonotype was seen many times. The V and J genes are TRBV5-1 and TRBJ1-1, with 7 bases aligning to TRBD1. The CDR3 length is 14 residues. Germline V gene sequence: CDR1 SGHRS, CDR2 YFSETQ. With 4 bases clipped from V and 6 bases from J, the junction kept 9 bases outside the gene matches. In DNA form, the CDR3 reads TGCGCCAGCAGCCCAGGGGGGACGTTCGCTGAAGCTTTCTTT. Amino acids: CASSPGGTFAEAFF.

This clonotype showed up many times. This rearrangement joins TRBV10-3 to TRBJ2-1; 7 bases agree with TRBD2. CDR1 is ENHRY and CDR2 is SYGVKD in the germline V gene. The CDR3 has 15 residues. The V gene end was trimmed by 8 bases and the J gene end by 9 bases; junction bases not matched to a gene: 16. In DNA, the CDR3 is TGTGCCATCCAACCCCGGGACGGACTAGAGACTGAGCAGTTCTTC. Its protein is CAIQPRDGLETEQFF.

This clonotype was picked up many times. The chain combines TRBV19 with TRBJ2-7, with 8 positions matching TRBD1. The CDR3 contains 14 residues. The V gene end was trimmed by 5 bases and the J gene end by 5 bases; junction bases not matched to a gene: 8. CDR1 and CDR2 from the germline V gene are LNHDA and SQIVND (reference sequence). The CDR3 DNA reads as TGTGCCAGTAGTGATGGACAGGGAGATGACGAGCAGTACTTC. Protein sequence: CASSDGQGDDEQYF.

This chain links TRBV7-9 with TRBJ2-3; D not certain. CDR3 length: 16 residues. Trimming left V 3 bases short and J 6 bases short, with 19 bases between. CDR1 and CDR2 from the germline V gene are SEHNR and FQNEAQ (reference sequence). The CDR3 DNA reads TGTGCCAGCAGCTTTATGGGTATGCCTCTTGGGGATACGCAGTATTTT. Protein: CASSFMGMPLGDTQYF. Filled out from reference TRBV7-9 and TRBJ2-3, the complete variable domain reads DTGVSQNPRHKITKRGQNVTFRCDPISEHNRLYWYRQTLGQGPEFLTYFQNEAQLEKSRLLSDRFSAERPKGSFSTLEIQRTEQGDSAMYLCASSFMGMPLGDTQYFGPGTRLTVL.

In this sample, this clonotype turned up many times. This chain joins TRBV27 and TRBJ2-1, with D possibly called TRBD1 or TRBD2 (5 bases each). Trimming removed 1 base from V and 5 bases from J, with 9 bases in between. Germline V gene lookup returns CDR1 MNHEY and CDR2 SMNVEV (reference sequence). The CDR3 has 14 amino acids. The CDR3 DNA is TGTGCCAGCAGTTTATGGGACGGCGACAATGAGCAGTTCTTC. Protein: CASSLWDGDNEQFF.

This clonotype was seen at least ten times. This chain uses TRBV18 with TRBJ1-2, with 9 bases that match TRBD1. J gave up 1 base and V 3 bases, and 9 bases lay outside the gene matches. The CDR3 length is 17 residues. Germline CDR1 reads KGHSH; CDR2 reads LQKENI. CDR3 protein: CASSPSLQGALNYGYTF. CDR3 DNA sequence: TGTGCCAGCTCACCGTCACTACAGGGGGCGCTTAACTATGGCTACACCTTC.

This clonotype was counted ten times or more. The rearrangement joins TRBV20-1 to TRBJ2-4; D may correspond to TRBD1 or TRBD2 (5 bases each). The V end was cut by 0 bases, the J end by 2 bases, with 14 bases between. CDR3 size: 16 residues. Germline CDR1 reads DFQATT; CDR2 reads SNEGSKA (reference sequence). CDR3 region: CSAREMGRGSKNIQYF. CDR3 sequence (DNA): TGCAGTGCTAGAGAAATGGGGCGCGGGTCCAAAAACATTCAGTACTTC.

This clonotype was counted at least ten times. Since a much larger clone is just one base distant, this may be a read error. V usage is TRBV6-1 and J usage is TRBJ2-3; tentative D call: TRBD1 (5 bases). Per the germline V gene, CDR1 is MNHNS and CDR2 is SASEGT. This CDR3 spans 14 amino acids. V was pared by 5 bases and J by 4 bases, with 13 bases between. DNA for the CDR3: TGTGCCAGCAGTCCCCCAGTGGGGCCAGATACGCAGTATTTT. This gives the protein CASSPPVGPDTQYF.

This clonotype was observed at least ten times. V gene TRBV15 combines with J gene TRBJ2-7, with D perhaps assigned TRBD1 or TRBD2 (5 bases each). The germline V and J ends were trimmed by 10 bases and 0 bases, with 16 bases remaining between them. The CDR3 spans 14 residues. Germline-derived CDR1 and CDR2 are LNHNV and YYDKDF (reference sequence). CDR3 sequence (DNA): TGTGCCATCCGGGGCGGACTTAACTCCTACGAGCAGTACTTC. Translating it yields CAIRGGLNSYEQYF.

This clonotype was recorded at least ten times. V gene TRBV20-1 combines with J gene TRBJ1-1; possibly TRBD1 for D (5 bases). The germline CDR1 and CDR2 sequences are DFQATT and SNEGSKA (reference sequence). Trimming removed 3 bases at V and 4 bases at J, with 9 bases between. The CDR3 covers 12 residues. CDR3 coding DNA: TGCAGTGCTAGGGCAAGGGGCACTGAAGCTTTCTTT. It encodes CSARARGTEAFF.

The sample holds many counts of this clonotype. This chain uses TRBV6-2 or TRBV6-3 with TRBJ2-3, with D possibly being TRBD2 (6 bases). Germline V CDR1 and CDR2: MNHEY, SVGEGT. V was shortened by 5 bases and J by 1 base, with 19 bases between the two germline ends. The CDR3 consists of 17 residues. The CDR3 DNA sequence: TGTGCCAGCAGTCTCCGCCCGCAGTGGGGGGGCACAGATACGCAGTATTTT. Translation: CASSLRPQWGGTDTQYF.

This clonotype was detected ten times or more. The rearrangement links TRBV10-3 to TRBJ2-1, with TRBD2 matching 12 bases. CDR1 is ENHRY and CDR2 is SYGVKD in the germline V gene. The CDR3 spans 14 residues. The junction had 7 bases not matched to a gene; V was cut back by 10 bases and J by 6 bases. CDR3 sequence (DNA): TGTGCCACTATGACTAGCGGGAGCTTCAATGAGCAGTTCTTC. Its translation is CATMTSGSFNEQFF.

Only a few counts were recorded for this clonotype. The J gene is TRBJ1-1, the V gene TRBV5-4; D uncertain. V lost 4 bases and J lost 4, with 11 bases in between. Germline assignment: CDR1 SGHNT and CDR2 YYREEE (reference sequence). This CDR3 has 13 residues. The CDR3, as DNA: TGTGCCAGCAGCCCCTGGGGAGGCACTGAAGCTTTCTTT. Its protein product is CASSPWGGTEAFF.

The rearrangement uses TRBV6-6 and TRBJ2-7; unclear D gene. Trimming pared 0 bases from V and 7 bases from J, leaving 13 bases between. CDR1 is MNHNY, CDR2 SVGAGI, per germline (reference sequence). The CDR3 spans 14 residues. The CDR3 region is CASSYSSIVYEQYF. CDR3 bases: TGTGCCAGCAGTTACTCGAGTATTGTGTATGAGCAGTACTTC.

Concerning this clonotype: A junction boundary mismatches the germline segment, possibly from a read error. The V call is TRBV28, the J call TRBJ1-1, with TRBD1 as a possible D gene (6 bases). The CDR3 is 14 amino acids. Germline assignment: CDR1 MDHEN and CDR2 SYDVKM. As DNA, the CDR3 is TGTGCCAGCAGACCAGGACAGCAGAAAACTGAAGATTTATTT. The encoded protein is CASRPGQQKTEDLF.

The chain employs TRBV6-1 and TRBJ2-1; TRBD1 aligns across 8 bases. The germline CDR1 and CDR2 sequences are MNHNS and SASEGT. V lost 6 bases to trimming and J lost 5 bases; unmatched junction nucleotides: 9. This CDR3 is built from 15 residues. The CDR3 protein is CASRPQGALDNEQFF. CDR3 DNA sequence: TGTGCCAGCAGGCCGCAGGGGGCGCTCGACAATGAGCAGTTCTTC.

This chain uses TRBV27 with TRBJ2-2; the match to TRBD2 covers 14 bases. Looked up from germline, CDR1 is MNHEY and CDR2 is SMNVEV (reference sequence). With 5 bases clipped from V and 5 bases from J, the junction kept 10 bases outside the gene matches. This CDR3 is 18 amino acids long. CDR3 nucleotides: TGTGCCAGCAGTCAGTCCGGGACTAGCGGGAGTTTAACCGGGGAGCTGTTTTTT. Its translation is CASSQSGTSGSLTGELFF.

At least ten counts were recorded for this clonotype. The chain is built from TRBV6-1 and TRBJ2-7; 9 nucleotides align to TRBD1. The CDR3 runs 15 residues. V shed 0 bases, J shed 2 bases, and the junction held 2 bases outside the gene matches. Germline CDR1 is MNHNS and CDR2 is SASEGT. The CDR3 region has the DNA TGTGCCAGCAGTGAAGCCGGGACAGGGACCTACGAGCAGTACTTC. It codes for CASSEAGTGTYEQYF.

This chain joins TRBV9 and TRBJ2-3; TRBD1 is a possible D gene (7 bases). The CDR3 length is 15 residues. In germline, CDR1 is SGDLS, CDR2 YYNGEE. V lost 0 bases, J lost 5 bases, and 13 bases lay in between. The CDR3 coding sequence is TGTGCCAGCAGCGTAGGGGCAGGGGGAGGAGATACGCAGTATTTT. Amino acid sequence: CASSVGAGGGDTQYF.

Remarks on this clonotype: Being one base from a much bigger clone, this may be a read error. In DNA form, the CDR3 reads TGTGCCAGCTCACCAGAAGCTCGGACAGGGTACGACGAGAAGTACTTC. Encoded protein: CASSPEARTGYDEKYF. The gene calls are TRBV18 and TRBJ2-7; 8 nucleotides agree with TRBD1. The CDR3 is 16 residues long. Germline CDR1 reads KGHSH; CDR2 reads LQKENI.